This TCR beta chain was retrieved from a study of T cell changes during pregnancy in multiple sclerosis (dated by TCRdb to the late 2010s). About the full investigation: The study looked at changes in the T cell repertoire across pregnancy in women with multiple sclerosis.

Per the germline V gene (reference sequence), SEHNR is the CDR1 and FQNEAQ is the CDR2. V and J are trimmed by 4 bases and 1 base, and the gene matches miss 3 bases of the junction. Taken from cysteine to phenylalanine, the CDR3 has 15 residues. Only CDR3 DNA remains: 45 bases, in frame from the first base. Comments on this clone: No antigen is known for it. One base away there is no much larger clone; base qualities are not given.

Library creation used the immunoSEQ multiplex PCR assay. What TCRdb holds here is the immuneACCESS table cut down to in-frame rearrangements. Part of the clones is not present; checked against another copy, under half of the missing clones reflect an unresolved V gene, and the others are unexplained. Counted in this sample were more than 30,000 clones; under 95% of them appeared once. Roughly 0.38% of the sample belongs to the ten largest clones. The sequence is built from TRBV7-9 and TRBJ1-5; 8 nucleotides in the junction match TRBD1. Source: CD4+ T cells from peripheral blood mononuclear cells, taken in the third trimester of pregnancy. The TCR originated in a female donor in good health, enrolled as a control in a pregnancy study. The CDR3 reads as follows: CASSSGDRSNQPQHF. The DNA sequence reads TGTGCCAGCAGCTCGGGGGACAGGAGCAATCAGCCCCAGCATTTT.